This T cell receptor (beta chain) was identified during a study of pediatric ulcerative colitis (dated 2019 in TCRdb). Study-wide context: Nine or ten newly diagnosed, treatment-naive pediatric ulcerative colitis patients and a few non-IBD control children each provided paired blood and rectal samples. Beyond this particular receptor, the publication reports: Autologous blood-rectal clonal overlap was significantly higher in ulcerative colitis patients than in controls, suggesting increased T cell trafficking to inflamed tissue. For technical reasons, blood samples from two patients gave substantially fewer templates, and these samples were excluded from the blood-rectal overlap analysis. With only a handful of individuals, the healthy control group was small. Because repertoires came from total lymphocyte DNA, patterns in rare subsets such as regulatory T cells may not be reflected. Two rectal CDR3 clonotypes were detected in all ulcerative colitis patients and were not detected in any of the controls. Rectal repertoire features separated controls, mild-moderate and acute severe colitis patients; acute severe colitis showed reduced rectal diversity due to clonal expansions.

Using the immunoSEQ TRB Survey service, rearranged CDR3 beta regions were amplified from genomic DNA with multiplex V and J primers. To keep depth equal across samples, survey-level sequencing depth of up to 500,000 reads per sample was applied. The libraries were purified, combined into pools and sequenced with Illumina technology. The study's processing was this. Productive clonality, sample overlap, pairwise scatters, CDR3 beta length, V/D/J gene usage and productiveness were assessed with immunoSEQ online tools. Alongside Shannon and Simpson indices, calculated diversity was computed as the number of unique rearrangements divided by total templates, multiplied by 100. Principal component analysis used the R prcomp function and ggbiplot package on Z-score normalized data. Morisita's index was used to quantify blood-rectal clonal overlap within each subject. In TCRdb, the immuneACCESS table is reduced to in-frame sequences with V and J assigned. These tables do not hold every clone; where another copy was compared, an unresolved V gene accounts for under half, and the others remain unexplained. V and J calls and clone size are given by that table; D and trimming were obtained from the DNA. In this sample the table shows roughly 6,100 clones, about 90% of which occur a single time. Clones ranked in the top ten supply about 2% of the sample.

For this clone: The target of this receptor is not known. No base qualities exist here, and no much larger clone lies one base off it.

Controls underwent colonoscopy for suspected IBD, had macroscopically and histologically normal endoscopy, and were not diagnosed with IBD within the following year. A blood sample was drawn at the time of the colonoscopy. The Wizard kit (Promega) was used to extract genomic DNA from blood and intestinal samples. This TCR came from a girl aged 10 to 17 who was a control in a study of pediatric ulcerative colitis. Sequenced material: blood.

The CDR3 corresponds to CASSFLDRAGGYGYTF. The DNA sequence follows: TGTGCCAGCAGTTTTTTAGACAGGGCAGGGGGCTATGGCTACACCTTC. The chain links TRBV28 with TRBJ1-2; TRBD1 aligns with 7 central bases. The CDR3 measures 16 amino acids from cysteine to phenylalanine. CDR3 DNA only is kept here, 48 bases in frame from base 1. V loses 3 bases at its end and J loses 4 bases; junction bases beyond the gene matches: 11. According to the germline V gene, CDR1 reads MDHEN and CDR2 reads SYDVKM.